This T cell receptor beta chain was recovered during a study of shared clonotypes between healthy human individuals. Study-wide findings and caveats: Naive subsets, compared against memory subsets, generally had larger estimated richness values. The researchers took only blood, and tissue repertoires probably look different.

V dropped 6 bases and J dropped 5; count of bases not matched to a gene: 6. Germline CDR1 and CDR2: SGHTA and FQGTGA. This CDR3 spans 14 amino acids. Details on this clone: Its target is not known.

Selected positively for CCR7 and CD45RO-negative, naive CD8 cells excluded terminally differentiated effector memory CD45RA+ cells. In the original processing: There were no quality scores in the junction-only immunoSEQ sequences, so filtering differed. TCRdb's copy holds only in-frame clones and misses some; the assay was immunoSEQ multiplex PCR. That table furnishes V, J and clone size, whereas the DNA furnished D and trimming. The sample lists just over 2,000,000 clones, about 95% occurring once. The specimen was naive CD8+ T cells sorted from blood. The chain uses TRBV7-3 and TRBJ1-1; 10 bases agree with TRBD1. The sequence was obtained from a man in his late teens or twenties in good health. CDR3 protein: CASSSTGGGTEAFF. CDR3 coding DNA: TGTGCCAGCAGTTCGACAGGGGGCGGAACTGAAGCTTTCTTT.